This T cell receptor beta chain was captured by sequencing in a study of CD8 T cells in ankylosing spondylitis. General study findings and limits: Seemingly characteristic of ankylosing spondylitis blood was a TCR beta motif consisting of eight highly homologous variants.

Construction of TCR beta libraries was performed using quantitative 5'-RACE with molecular barcodes. TCRdb re-called the 5' RACE reads with MiXCR, one entry per CDR3 protein. The sample holds about 510,000 distinct CDR3 sequences, approximately 5% seen once. This clonotype was observed at least ten times. Its antigen is still unknown. V gave up 6 bases and J gave up 4 bases, with 20 bases separating them. From germline, CDR1 is SGHNT and CDR2 YYREEE (reference sequence). The CDR3 runs to 15 residues. The chain carries TRBV5-4 and TRBJ2-7, with D maybe TRBD1 (6 bases). The sequence derives from a male donor with ankylosing spondylitis. Input material: blood, either unsorted or a sorted T cell fraction (not recorded which). The CDR3 coding sequence is TGTGCCAGCACTAAAAAGGAGACAGGAGTTTACGAGCAGTACTTC. Translating gives CASTKKETGVYEQYF.